A selection of T cell receptor beta chains follows, all from one sample in a study of blood T cell repertoires in COVID-19. Clones were sequenced by immunoSEQ multiplex PCR, and TCRdb holds only the in-frame ones, with some missing. This sample has around 230,000 clones, with about 86% found just once. Sequenced material: PBMCs or T cells enriched from blood (not recorded which). These TCRs come from a woman aged 40 to 49 with acute COVID-19. Both conserved end residues are trimmed from each CDR3.

CDR3 length	J gene	V gene	CDR3 protein
13	TRBJ1-1	TRBV19	ASSNIRQGNTEAF
13	TRBJ2-7	TRBV18	ASSLNRGNIYEQY
13	TRBJ2-5	TRBV2	ASSEVKWEQETQY
12	TRBJ1-1	TRBV28	ASSWTGGRTEAF
13	TRBJ2-3	TRBV5-1	ASSLRTGAGDTQY
14	TRBJ2-1	TRBV3-1/TRBV3-2	ASSQVSGRGYNEQF
12	TRBJ1-3	TRBV14	ASSQRDRGHTIY
15	TRBJ1-1	TRBV5-1	ASSLAPGREINTEAF
11	TRBJ2-1	TRBV7-2	ASSNTGGGEQF
11	TRBJ1-6	TRBV6-5	ASRGTGLGPLH
13	TRBJ2-6	TRBV28	ASSLPLTGANVLT
17	TRBJ2-1	TRBV7-8	ASSLTLRGSGISYNEQF
11	TRBJ2-7	TRBV10-1	ASSEPGVDEQY
13	TRBJ2-1	TRBV3-1/TRBV3-2	ASSQDLLAYNEQF
13	TRBJ2-7	TRBV6-5	ASSRLAGGTYEQY
12	TRBJ2-3	TRBV6-6	ASSNRGRTDTQY
9	TRBJ2-1	TRBV25-1	ASSDTAEQF
12	TRBJ2-7	TRBV6-5	ALQSSGLSYEQY
14	TRBJ2-5	TRBV5-6	ASSLEIAGAEETQY
14	TRBJ2-2	TRBV11-2	ASSLVSGTNTGELF
12	TRBJ2-2	TRBV24-1	ATGQGVSSGELF
11	TRBJ1-5	TRBV15	ATSRADNQPQH
11	TRBJ2-1	TRBV7-3	ASSKTGNNEQF
12	TRBJ1-1	TRBV14	ASSQDWTGGVAF
12	TRBJ2-1	TRBV19	ATNLDSSYNEQF
11	TRBJ2-5	TRBV13	ASSLGGGATQY
11	TRBJ2-7	TRBV5-5	ASSFSEYYEQY
15	TRBJ2-5	TRBV11-2	ASSLVPSRALMETQY
12	TRBJ2-2	TRBV30	AWSVLAGAGELF
13	TRBJ1-5	TRBV9	ASSPGSNSNQPQH